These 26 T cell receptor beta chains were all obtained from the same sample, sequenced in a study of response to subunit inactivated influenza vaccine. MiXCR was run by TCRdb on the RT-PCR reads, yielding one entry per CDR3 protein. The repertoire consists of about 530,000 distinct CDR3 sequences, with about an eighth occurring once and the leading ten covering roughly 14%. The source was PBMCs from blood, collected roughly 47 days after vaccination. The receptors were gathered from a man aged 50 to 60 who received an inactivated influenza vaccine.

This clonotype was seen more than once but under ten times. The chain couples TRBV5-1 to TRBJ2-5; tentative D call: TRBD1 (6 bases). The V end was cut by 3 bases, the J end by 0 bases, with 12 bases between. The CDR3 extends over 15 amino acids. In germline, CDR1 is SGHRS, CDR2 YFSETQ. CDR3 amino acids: CASSWTRGYQETQYF. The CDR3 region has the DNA TGCGCCAGCAGCTGGACAAGGGGGTACCAAGAGACCCAGTACTTC.

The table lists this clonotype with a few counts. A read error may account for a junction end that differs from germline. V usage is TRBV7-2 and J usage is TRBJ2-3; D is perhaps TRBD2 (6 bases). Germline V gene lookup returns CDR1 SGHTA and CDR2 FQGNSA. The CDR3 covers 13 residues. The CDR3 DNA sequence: TGTGCCAGCAGCCTAGCGACTCGAGATACGCAGTATTTT. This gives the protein CASSLATRDTQYF.

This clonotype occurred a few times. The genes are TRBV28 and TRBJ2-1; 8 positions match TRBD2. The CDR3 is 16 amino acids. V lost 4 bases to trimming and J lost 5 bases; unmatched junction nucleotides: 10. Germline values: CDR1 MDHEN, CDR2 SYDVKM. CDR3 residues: CASSSFGLATNNEQFF. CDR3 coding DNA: TGTGCCAGCAGTTCCTTCGGACTAGCAACTAACAATGAGCAGTTCTTC.

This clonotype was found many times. The CDR3 DNA reads as TGTGCCAGCAGCCTATTCCGGGACAGGGGTCAGCCCCAGCATTTT. As protein: CASSLFRDRGQPQHF. This chain connects TRBV3-1 to TRBJ1-5, with 10 bases fitting TRBD1. There are 15 residues in the CDR3. After removal of 4 bases from V and 6 bases from J, the junction contained 6 bases not matched to a gene. Germline V lookup: CDR1 LGHDT, CDR2 YNNKEL (reference sequence).

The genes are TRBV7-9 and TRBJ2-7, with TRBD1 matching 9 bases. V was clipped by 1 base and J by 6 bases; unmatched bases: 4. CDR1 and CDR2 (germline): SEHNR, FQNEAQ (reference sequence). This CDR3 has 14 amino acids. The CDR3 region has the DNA TGTGCCAGCAGCTTAGAGGGACAGGGCGTCGAGCAGTACTTC. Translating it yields CASSLEGQGVEQYF.

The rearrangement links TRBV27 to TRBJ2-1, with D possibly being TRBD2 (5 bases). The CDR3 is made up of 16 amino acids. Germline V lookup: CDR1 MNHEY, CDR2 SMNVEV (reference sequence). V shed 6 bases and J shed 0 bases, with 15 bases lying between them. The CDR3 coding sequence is TGTGCCAGCAGCACACTCGGGGTCAGCTCCTACAATGAGCAGTTCTTC. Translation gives CASSTLGVSSYNEQFF.

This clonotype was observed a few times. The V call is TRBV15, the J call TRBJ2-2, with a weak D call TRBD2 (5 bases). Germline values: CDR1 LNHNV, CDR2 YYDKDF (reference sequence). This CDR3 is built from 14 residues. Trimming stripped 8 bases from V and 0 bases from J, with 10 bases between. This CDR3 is CATSRTSNTGELFF. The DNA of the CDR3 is TGTGCCACCTCAAGGACTTCGAACACCGGGGAGCTGTTTTTT.

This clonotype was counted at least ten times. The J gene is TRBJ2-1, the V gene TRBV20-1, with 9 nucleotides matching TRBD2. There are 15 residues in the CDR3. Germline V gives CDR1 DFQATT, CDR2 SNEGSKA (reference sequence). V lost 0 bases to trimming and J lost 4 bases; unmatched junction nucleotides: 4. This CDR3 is CSAREHSGGYNEQFF. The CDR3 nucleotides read TGCAGTGCTAGAGAACATAGCGGGGGATACAATGAGCAGTTCTTC.

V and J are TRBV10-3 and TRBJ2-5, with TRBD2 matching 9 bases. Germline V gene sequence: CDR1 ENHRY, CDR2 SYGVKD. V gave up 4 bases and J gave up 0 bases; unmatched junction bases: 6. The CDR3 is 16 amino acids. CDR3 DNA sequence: TGTGCCATCAGTGGAGCGGGGGGCTCGTACCAAGAGACCCAGTACTTC. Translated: CAISGAGGSYQETQYF.

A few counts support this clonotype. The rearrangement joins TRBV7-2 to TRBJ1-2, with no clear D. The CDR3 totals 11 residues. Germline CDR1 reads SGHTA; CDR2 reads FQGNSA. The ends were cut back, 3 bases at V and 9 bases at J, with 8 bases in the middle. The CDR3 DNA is TGTGCCAGCAGCTTGATTGGGAGCTACACCTTC. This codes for CASSLIGSYTF.

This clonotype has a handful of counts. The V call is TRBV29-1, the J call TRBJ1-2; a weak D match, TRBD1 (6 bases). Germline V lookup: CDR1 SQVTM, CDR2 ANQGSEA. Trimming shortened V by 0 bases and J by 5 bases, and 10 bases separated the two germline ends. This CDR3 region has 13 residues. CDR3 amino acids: CSVEELTGYGYTF. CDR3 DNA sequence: TGCAGCGTTGAAGAATTGACAGGTTATGGCTACACCTTC.

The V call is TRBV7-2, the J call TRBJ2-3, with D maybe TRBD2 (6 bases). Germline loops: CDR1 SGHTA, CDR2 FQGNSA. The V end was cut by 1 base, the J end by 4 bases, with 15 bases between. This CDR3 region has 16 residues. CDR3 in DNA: TGTGCCAGCAGCTTAGTGGCGGGACTGGGGGCAGATACGCAGTATTTT. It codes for CASSLVAGLGADTQYF.

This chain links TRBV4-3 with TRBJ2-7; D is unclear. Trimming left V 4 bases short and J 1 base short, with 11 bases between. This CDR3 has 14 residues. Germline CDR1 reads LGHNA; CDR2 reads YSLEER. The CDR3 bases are TGCGCCAGCAGCCTCGAACTCCAGTCCTACGAGCAGTACTTC. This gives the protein CASSLELQSYEQYF.

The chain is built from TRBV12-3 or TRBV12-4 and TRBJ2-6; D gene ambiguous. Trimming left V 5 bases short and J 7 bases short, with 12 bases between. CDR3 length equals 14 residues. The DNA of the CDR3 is TGTGCCAGCAGTCGTACTCCAGGCGCCAACGTCCTGACTTTC. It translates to CASSRTPGANVLTF.

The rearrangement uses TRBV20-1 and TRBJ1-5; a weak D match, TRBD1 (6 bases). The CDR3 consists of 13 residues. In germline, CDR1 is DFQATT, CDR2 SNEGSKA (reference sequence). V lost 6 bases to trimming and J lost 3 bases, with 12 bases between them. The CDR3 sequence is CSARTGNNQPQHF. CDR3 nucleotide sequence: TGCAGTGCCCGAACAGGGAACAATCAGCCCCAGCATTTT.

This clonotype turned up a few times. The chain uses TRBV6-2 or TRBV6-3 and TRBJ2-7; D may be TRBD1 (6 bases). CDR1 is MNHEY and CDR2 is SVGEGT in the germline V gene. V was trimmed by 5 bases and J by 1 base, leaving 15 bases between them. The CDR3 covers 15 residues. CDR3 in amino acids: CASSPGVGLSYEQYF. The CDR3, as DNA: TGTGCCAGCAGTCCAGGGGTGGGCCTTTCCTACGAGCAGTACTTC.

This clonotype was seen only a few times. The CDR3 DNA sequence: TGTGCCAGCAGCGTAGGGTGGGGCGAGCAGTACTTC. Protein: CASSVGWGEQYF. The J gene is TRBJ2-7, the V gene TRBV9; D remains ambiguous. The germline CDR1 and CDR2 sequences are SGDLS and YYNGEE. V was cut by 0 bases and J by 6 bases, with 7 bases left in between. This CDR3 comprises 12 residues.

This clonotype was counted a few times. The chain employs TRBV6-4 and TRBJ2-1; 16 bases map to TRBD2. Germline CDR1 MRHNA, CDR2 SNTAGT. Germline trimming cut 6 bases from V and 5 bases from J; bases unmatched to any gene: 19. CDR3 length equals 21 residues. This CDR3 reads CASSQGLAGGRINFANNEQFF. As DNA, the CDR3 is TGTGCCAGCAGCCAGGGACTAGCGGGGGGGCGCATCAATTTCGCTAACAATGAGCAGTTCTTC.

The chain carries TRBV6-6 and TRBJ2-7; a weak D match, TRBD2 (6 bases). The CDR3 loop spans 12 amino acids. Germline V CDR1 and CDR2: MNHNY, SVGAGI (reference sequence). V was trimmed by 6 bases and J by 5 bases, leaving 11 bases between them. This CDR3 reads CASRGLANEQYF. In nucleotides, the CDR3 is TGTGCCAGCAGGGGGCTAGCGAACGAGCAGTACTTC.

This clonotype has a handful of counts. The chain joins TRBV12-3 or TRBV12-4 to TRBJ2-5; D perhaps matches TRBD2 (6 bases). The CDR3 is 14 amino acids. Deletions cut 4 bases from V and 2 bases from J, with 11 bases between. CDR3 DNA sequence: TGTGCCAGCAGTTCCCGGGACTTTCAAGAGACCCAGTACTTC. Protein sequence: CASSSRDFQETQYF.

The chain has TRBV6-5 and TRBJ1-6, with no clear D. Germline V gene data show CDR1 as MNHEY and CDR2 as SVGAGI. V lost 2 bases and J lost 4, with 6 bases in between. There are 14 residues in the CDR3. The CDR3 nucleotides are TGTGCCAGCAGTTACGGGAGGTATAATTCACCCCTCCACTTT. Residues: CASSYGRYNSPLHF.

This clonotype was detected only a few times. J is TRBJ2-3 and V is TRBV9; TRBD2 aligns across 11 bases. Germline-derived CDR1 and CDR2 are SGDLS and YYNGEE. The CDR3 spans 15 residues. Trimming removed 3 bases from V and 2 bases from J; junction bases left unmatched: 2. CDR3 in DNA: TGTGCCAGCAGCGCGGGACTAGCGGACACAGATACGCAGTATTTT. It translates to CASSAGLADTDTQYF.

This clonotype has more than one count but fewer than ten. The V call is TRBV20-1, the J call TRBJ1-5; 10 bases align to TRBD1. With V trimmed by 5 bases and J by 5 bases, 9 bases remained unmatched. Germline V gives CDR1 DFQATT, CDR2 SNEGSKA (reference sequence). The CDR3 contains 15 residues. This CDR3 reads CSAPTGQGVYQPQHF. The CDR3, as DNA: TGCAGTGCTCCGACCGGACAGGGGGTCTATCAGCCCCAGCATTTT.

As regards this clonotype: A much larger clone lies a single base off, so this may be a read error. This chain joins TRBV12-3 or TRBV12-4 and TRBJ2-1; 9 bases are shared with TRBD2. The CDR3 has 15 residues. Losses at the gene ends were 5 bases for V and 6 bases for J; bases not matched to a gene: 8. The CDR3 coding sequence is TGTGCCAGCAGTATGCGGGAGGGAGGGGTCAATGAGCAGTTCTTC. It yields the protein CASSMREGGVNEQFF.

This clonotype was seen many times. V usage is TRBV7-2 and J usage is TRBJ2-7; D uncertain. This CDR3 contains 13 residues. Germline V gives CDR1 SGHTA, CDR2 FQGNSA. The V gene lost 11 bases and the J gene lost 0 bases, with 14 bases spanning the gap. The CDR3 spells CAVRAESSYEQYF. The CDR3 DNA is TGTGCCGTTCGCGCGGAGAGCTCCTACGAGCAGTACTTC.

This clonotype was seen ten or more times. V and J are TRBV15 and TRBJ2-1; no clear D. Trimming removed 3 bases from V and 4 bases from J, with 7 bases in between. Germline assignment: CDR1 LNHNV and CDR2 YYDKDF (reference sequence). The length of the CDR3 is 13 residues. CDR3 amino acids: CATSSKSYNEQFF. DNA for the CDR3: TGTGCCACCAGCAGCAAGAGTTACAATGAGCAGTTCTTC.